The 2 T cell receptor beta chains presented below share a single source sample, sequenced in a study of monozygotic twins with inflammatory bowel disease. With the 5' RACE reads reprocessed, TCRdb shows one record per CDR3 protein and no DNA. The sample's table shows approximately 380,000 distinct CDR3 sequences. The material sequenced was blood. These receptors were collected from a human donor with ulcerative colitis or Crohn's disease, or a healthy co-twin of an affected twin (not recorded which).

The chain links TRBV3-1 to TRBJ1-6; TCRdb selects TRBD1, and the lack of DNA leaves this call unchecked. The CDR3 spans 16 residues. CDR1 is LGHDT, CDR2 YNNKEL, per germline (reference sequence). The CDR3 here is CASSKTGGVGNSPLHF.

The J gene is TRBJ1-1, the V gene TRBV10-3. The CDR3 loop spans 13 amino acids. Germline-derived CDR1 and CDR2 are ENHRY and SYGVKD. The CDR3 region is CAISESGGSEAFF.